This note documents a single T cell receptor (beta chain) sequence. The data were taken from a study of blood T cell repertoires in COVID-19. Study context: T cells, B-cell-depleted T cells, or PBMCs provided the cDNA or gDNA that served as material.

This study enrolled people aged 18 to 89 from about two dozen US geographic areas. Original data processing: Amplification with reference gene primers provided the estimates of nucleated cell counts. TCRdb's table, derived via immunoSEQ multiplex PCR, lists solely in-frame clones and lacks some. V, J and clone size are taken as reported in that table, and D and trimming were inferred from the DNA itself. The repertoire holds around 140,000 clones, with about 81% as singletons. Looked up from germline, CDR1 is SGHTA and CDR2 is FQGTGA. This CDR3 contains 16 residues. V dropped 2 bases and J dropped 6 bases, with 16 bases sitting between them.

The receptor comes from a man aged 40-49 years with acute COVID-19. The sample was PBMCs or T cells enriched from blood (not recorded which). The gene calls are TRBV7-3 and TRBJ2-2, with D possibly matching TRBD2 (6 bases). DNA for the CDR3: TGTGCCAGCAGCTTACCCCACTTACTAGCTCCCGGGGAGCTGTTTTTT. Its protein is CASSLPHLLAPGELFF.